This paragraph covers one T cell receptor beta chain sequence. Its antigen is as yet unknown. This entry belongs to a study of T cell responses to AZD1222 COVID-19 vaccine. Study information: The analysis combined second doses at about 4 or about 12 weeks.

Sequencing was performed with immunoSEQ multiplex PCR; in TCRdb, only in-frame clones are kept and a portion is missing. Of about 96,000 clones in the sample, nearly 90% were seen once. CDR3 length: 14 amino acids. Per the germline V gene, CDR1 is LGHDT and CDR2 is YNNKEL (reference sequence). The V and J ends lost 1 base and 4 bases respectively, with 10 bases between them. Study conclusions and caveats: The study sampled repertoires only after the peak T cell response. Donors in the cohort were predominantly white British and more often female, and clonal diversity was possibly underestimated.

The J gene is TRBJ2-5, the V gene TRBV3-1 (or the pseudogene TRBV3-2), with D possibly being TRBD2 (6 bases). The clonotype originates from an adult in good health. Sequenced here: peripheral blood, sampled on day 0 of AZD1222 vaccination. CDR3 bases: TGTGCCAGCAGCCAAGTAGGCGGGGCAGAGACCCAGTACTTC. Translation gives CASSQVGGAETQYF.